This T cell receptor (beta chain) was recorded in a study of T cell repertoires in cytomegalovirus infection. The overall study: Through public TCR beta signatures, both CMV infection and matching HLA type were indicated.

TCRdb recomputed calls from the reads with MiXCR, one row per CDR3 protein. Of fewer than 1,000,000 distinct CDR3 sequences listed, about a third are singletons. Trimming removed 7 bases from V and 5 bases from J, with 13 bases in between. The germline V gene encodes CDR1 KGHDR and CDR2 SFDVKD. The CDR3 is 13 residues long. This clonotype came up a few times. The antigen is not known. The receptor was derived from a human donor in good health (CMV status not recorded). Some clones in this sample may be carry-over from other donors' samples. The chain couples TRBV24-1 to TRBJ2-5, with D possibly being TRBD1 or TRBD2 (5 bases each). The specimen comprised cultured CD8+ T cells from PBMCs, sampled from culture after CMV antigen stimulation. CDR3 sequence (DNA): TGTGCCACCAGAGCCGGGGCCGGCGAGACCCAGTACTTC. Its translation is CATRAGAGETQYF.